The entry below describes one T cell receptor beta chain. Its antigen is undetermined. The data originate from a study of T cell responses to AZD1222 COVID-19 vaccine. Study-level results: Increases in Spike-specific TCR breadth and depth were seen after two AZD1222 doses. Mostly white British, mostly female donors; authors suggested clonal diversity may be underestimated.

Some clones are missing from TCRdb's copy, which holds only in-frame ones; the method was immunoSEQ multiplex PCR. The sample contains approximately 220,000 clones, 85% to 95% of which appear only once. V lost 3 bases, J lost 6 bases, and 4 bases stayed unmatched. This CDR3 has 14 amino acids. The germline V gene has CDR1 SGHRS and CDR2 YFSETQ. The J gene is TRBJ1-3, the V gene TRBV5-1; TRBD1 aligns across 9 bases. The receptor comes from an adult in good health. The source material was peripheral blood, sampled on day 0 of MenACWY control vaccination. The CDR3 protein is CASSSTGGANTIYF. The CDR3 DNA sequence: TGCGCCAGCAGCTCCACAGGGGGCGCAAACACCATATATTTT.